This paragraph covers one TCR beta chain sequence. What it binds is unknown. The PCR had 60 Vbeta and 13 Jbeta primers. This table comes from immunoSEQ multiplex PCR, and its TCRdb copy is limited to in-frame clones, with some not included. The sample yields approximately 140,000 clones, around 78% seen once. This CDR3 contains 13 residues. The V and J ends lost 1 base and 10 bases respectively, with 13 bases between them. Germline loops: CDR1 MNHNS, CDR2 SASEGT. These data belong to a study of cytomegalovirus exposure and HLA in healthy donors. Whole-study findings and limits: Under in vitro conditions, three CMV-associated chains were confirmed as specific for CMV antigens. Some TCR beta chains (over 150 of them) were listed as cytomegalovirus-associated. Analysis performed later found under 20,000 TCR beta sequences associated with HLA alleles at 0.05 false discovery rate. The productive fraction for most TCR beta V segments was about 87% or about 30% in an earlier analysis.

Sample: PBMCs. This TCR derives from a male donor in good health and CMV-seronegative. The chain uses TRBV6-1 and TRBJ1-1; tentative D call: TRBD1 (5 bases). This chain's CDR3 is CASSEEKGCRAFF. Here the CDR3 DNA reads TGTGCCAGCAGTGAAGAGAAGGGGTGTCGAGCTTTCTTT.